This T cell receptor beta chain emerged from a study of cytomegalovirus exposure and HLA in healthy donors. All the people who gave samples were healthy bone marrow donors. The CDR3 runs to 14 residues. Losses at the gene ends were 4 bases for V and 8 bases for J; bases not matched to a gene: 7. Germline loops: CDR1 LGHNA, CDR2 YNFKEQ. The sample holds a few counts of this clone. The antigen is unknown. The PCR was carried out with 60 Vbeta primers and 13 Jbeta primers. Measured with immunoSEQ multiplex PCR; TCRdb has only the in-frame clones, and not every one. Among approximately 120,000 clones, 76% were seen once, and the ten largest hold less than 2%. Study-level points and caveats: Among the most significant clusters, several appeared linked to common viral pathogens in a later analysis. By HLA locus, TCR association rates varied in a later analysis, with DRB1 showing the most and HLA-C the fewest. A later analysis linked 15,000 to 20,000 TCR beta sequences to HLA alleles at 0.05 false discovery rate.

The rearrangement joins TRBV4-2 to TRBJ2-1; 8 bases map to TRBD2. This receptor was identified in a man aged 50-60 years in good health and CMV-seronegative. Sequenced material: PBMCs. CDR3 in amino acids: CASSPGLESDEQFF. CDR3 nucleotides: TGTGCCAGCAGCCCGGGACTAGAAAGTGATGAGCAGTTCTTC.